The clone carrying this T cell receptor (beta chain) was observed at least ten times. No antigen is known for it. The data were taken from a study of T cells in Graves' hyperthyroidism and ophthalmopathy. Findings and limits, study-wide: Ophthalmopathy and stable hyperthyroidism were told apart by a 13 V-J model.

RNA transcripts served as the template for amplifying TCR beta CDR3 regions. The TCR CDR3 was amplified in a first-round RT-PCR using the HTBI primer set. TCRdb independently ran MiXCR on the multiplex PCR reads; one entry per CDR3 protein. Seen here are roughly 360,000 distinct CDR3 sequences, approximately 13% observed once, and the top ten hold more than 20%. The V end lost 6 bases, the J end lost 1 base, and 13 bases lay between the germline ends. This CDR3 has 15 amino acids. Per the germline V gene, CDR1 is MNHNS and CDR2 is SASEGT. Blood from later-ophthalmopathy patients was taken at first hyperthyroidism diagnosis.

The rearrangement uses TRBV6-1 and TRBJ1-3, with D maybe TRBD1 (6 bases). The material sequenced was blood. This receptor was taken from a man in his thirties or forties with Graves' hyperthyroidism that later progressed to Graves' ophthalmopathy. CDR3 sequence reads: CASRQNRESGNTIYF. CDR3 DNA sequence: TGTGCCAGCAGGCAAAACAGGGAATCTGGAAACACCATATATTTT.